This T cell receptor beta chain was identified in a study of T cells in localized non-small cell lung cancer. Study-wide results and limits: Median about 58 top-100 tumor clones were shared with paired adjacent lung. Sequencing involved a lone tumor region, leaving heterogeneity possible.

This clone was seen just once. The target antigen is unknown. Here immunoSEQ multiplex PCR was the method, and the copy in TCRdb shows in-frame clones only, minus some. The sample yields fewer than 40,000 clones, 78% seen once. This CDR3 comprises 13 residues. Germline V CDR1 and CDR2: SGHRS, YFSETQ. The V gene end was trimmed by 4 bases and the J gene end by 4 bases; junction bases not matched to a gene: 4. The starting material was peripheral blood, obtained before any cancer treatment. The chain joins TRBV5-1 to TRBJ2-5; TRBD1 matches at 7 bases. This receptor was obtained from a male donor at least 60 years old with stage II squamous cell lung carcinoma. The CDR3 loop reads CASSASGGETQYF. The CDR3 coding sequence is TGCGCCAGCAGCGCGTCAGGGGGAGAGACCCAGTACTTC.